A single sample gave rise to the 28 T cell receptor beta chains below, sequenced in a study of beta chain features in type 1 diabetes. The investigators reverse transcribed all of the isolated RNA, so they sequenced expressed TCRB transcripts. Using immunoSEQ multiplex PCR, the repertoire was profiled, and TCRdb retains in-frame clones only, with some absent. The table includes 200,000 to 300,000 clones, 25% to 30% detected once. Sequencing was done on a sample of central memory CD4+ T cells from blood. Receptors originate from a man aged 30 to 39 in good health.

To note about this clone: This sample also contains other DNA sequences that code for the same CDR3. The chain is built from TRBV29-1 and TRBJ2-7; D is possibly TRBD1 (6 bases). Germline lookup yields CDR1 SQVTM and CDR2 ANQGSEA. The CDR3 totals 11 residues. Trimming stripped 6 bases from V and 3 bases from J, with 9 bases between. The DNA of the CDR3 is TGCAGCGTCGGACAGAACTACGAGCAGTACTTC. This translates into CSVGQNYEQYF.

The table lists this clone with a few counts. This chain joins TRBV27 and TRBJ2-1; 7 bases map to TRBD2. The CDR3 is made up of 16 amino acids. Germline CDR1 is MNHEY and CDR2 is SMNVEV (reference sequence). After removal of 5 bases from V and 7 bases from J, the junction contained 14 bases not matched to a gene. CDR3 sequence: CASSPLSGGRSNEQFF. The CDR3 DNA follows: TGTGCCAGCAGTCCCCTCTCGGGGGGACGATCGAATGAGCAGTTCTTC.

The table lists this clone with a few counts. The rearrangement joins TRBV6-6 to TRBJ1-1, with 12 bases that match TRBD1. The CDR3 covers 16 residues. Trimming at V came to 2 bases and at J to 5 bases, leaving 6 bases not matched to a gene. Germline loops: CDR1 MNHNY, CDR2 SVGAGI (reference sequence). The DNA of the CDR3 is TGTGCCAGCAGTTACACGGGACAGGGGGCGAGAACTGAAGCTTTCTTT. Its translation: CASSYTGQGARTEAFF.

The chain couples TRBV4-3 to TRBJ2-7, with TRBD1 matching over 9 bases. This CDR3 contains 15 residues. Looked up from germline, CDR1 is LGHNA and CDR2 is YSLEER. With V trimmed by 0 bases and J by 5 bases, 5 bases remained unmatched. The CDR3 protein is CASSQEGTGPNEQYF. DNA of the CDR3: TGCGCCAGCAGCCAAGAAGGGACAGGGCCCAACGAGCAGTACTTC.

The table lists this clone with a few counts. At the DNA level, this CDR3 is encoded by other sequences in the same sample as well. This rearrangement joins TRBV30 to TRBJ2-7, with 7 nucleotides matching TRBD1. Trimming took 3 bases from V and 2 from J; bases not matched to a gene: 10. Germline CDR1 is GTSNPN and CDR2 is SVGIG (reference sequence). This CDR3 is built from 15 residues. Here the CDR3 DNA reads TGTGCCTGGAGCGGTTCAAGGGACAGAGCCTACGAGCAGTACTTC. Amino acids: CAWSGSRDRAYEQYF.

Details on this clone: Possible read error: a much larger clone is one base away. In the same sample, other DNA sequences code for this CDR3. The CDR3 coding sequence is TGTGCCAGCAGCCCGAGCGGAAACACCATATATTTT. It yields the protein CASSPSGNTIYF. This chain links TRBV7-9 with TRBJ1-3, with unresolved D. Per germline, CDR1 SEHNR and CDR2 FQNEAQ (reference sequence). This CDR3 contains 12 residues. Trimming left V 5 bases short and J 4 bases short, with 6 bases between. The variable domain in full, with the rest retrieved from reference TRBV7-9 and TRBJ1-3, is DTGVSQNPRHKITKRGQNVTFRCDPISEHNRLYWYRQTLGQGPEFLTYFQNEAQLEKSRLLSDRFSAERPKGSFSTLEIQRTEQGDSAMYLCASSPSGNTIYFGEGSWLTVV.

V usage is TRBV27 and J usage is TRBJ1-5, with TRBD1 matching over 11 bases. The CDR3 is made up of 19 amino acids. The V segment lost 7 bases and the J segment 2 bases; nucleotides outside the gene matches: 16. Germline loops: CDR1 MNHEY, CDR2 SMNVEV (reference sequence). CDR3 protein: CASNRLDRGLRVGNQPQHF. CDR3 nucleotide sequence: TGTGCCAGCAATCGGTTGGACAGGGGGCTGCGTGTTGGCAATCAGCCCCAGCATTTT.

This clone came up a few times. The CDR3 region has the DNA TGTGCCAGCAGCCTCCTGGCGGGGGAGCAGTTCTTC. Translated, it gives CASSLLAGEQFF. The chain carries TRBV5-6 and TRBJ2-1, with D possibly being TRBD2 (6 bases). Germline values: CDR1 SGHDT, CDR2 YYEEEE. Trimming cost V 4 bases and J 10 bases, with 12 bases left between them. The CDR3 is made up of 12 amino acids.

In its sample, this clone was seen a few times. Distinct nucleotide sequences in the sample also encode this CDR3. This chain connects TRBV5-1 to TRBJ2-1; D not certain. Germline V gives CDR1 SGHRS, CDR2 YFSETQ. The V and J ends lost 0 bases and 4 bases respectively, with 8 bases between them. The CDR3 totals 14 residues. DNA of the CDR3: TGCGCCAGCAGCTTGGGGCAGGCATACAATGAGCAGTTCTTC. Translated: CASSLGQAYNEQFF.

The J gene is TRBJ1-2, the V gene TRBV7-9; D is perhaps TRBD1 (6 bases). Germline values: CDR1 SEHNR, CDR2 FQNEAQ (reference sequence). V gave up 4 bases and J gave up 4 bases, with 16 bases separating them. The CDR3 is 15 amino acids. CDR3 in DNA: TGTGCCAGCAGCTCTAGGACAGACAGCATCTATGGCTACACCTTC. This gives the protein CASSSRTDSIYGYTF.

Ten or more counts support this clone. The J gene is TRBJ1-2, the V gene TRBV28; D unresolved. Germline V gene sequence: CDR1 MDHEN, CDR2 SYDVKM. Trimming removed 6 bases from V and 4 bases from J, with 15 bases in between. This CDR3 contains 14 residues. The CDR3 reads CASSPPDNFYGYTF. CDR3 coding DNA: TGTGCCAGCAGCCCACCCGACAACTTCTATGGCTACACCTTC.

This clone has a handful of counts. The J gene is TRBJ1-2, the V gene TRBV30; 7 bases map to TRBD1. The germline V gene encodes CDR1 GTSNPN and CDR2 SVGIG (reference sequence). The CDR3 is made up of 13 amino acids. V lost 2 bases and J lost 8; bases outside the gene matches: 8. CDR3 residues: CAWSYQDRRGYTF. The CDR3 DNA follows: TGTGCCTGGAGTTACCAGGACAGGCGCGGCTACACCTTC.

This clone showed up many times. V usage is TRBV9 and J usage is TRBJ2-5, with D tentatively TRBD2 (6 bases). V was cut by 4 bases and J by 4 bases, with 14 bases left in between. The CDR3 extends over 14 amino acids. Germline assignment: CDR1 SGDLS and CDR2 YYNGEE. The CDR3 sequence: CASSRGMAGETQYF. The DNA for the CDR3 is TGTGCCAGCAGCCGGGGGATGGCCGGAGAGACCCAGTACTTC.

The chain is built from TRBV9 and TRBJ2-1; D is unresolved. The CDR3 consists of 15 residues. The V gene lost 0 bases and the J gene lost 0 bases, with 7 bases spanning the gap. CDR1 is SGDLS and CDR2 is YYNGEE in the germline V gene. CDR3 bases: TGTGCCAGCAGCGTAGACCGGGCCTCCTACAATGAGCAGTTCTTC. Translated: CASSVDRASYNEQFF.

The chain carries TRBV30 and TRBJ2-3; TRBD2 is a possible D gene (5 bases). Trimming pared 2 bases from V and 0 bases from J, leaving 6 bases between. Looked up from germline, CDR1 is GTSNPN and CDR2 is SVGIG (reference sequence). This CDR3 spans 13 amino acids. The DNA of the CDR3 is TGTGCCTGGAGTAGCGGTAGCACAGATACGCAGTATTTT. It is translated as CAWSSGSTDTQYF.

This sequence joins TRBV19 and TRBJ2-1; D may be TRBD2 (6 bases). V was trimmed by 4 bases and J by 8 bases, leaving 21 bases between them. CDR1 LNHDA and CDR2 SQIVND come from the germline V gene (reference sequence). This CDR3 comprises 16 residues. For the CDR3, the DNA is TGTGCCAGTAGTACCACAACTAGCCTAACCTTCGATGAGCAGTTCTTC. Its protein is CASSTTTSLTFDEQFF.

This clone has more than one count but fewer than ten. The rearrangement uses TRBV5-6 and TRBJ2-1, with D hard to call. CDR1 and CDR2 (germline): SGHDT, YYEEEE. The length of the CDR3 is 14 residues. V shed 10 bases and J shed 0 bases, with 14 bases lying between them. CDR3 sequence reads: CASLPGTSYNEQFF. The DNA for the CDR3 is TGTGCCTCTCTACCGGGTACCTCCTACAATGAGCAGTTCTTC. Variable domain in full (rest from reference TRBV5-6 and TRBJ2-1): DAGVTQSPTHLIKTRGQQVTLRCSPKSGHDTVSWYQQALGQGPQFIFQYYEEEERQRGNFPDRFSGHQFPNYSSELNVNALLLGDSALYLCASLPGTSYNEQFFGPGTRLTVL.

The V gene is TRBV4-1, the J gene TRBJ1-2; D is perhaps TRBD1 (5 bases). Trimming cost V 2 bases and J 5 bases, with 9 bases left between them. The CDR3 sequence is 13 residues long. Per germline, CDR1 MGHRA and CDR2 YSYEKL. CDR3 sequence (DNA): TGCGCCAGCAGCCAACCAGGGTCTTATGGCTACACCTTC. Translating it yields CASSQPGSYGYTF.

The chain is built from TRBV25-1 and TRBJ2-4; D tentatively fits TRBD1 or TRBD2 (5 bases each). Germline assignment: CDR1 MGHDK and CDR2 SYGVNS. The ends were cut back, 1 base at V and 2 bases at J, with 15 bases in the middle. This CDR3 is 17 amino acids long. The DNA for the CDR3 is TGTGCCAGCAGTGAATGGGGGACCCCTGAAACCAAAAACATTCAGTACTTC. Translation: CASSEWGTPETKNIQYF.

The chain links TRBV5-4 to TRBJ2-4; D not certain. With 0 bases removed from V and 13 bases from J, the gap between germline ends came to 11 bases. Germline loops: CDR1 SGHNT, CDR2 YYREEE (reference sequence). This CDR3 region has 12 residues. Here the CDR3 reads CASSLDTSAQYF. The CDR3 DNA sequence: TGTGCCAGCAGCTTGGACACTTCCGCCCAGTACTTC.

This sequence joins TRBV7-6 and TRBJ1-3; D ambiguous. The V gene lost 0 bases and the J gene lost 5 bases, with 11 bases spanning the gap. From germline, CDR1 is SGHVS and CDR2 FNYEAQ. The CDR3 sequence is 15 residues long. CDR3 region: CASSLAGMMRNTIYF. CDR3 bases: TGTGCCAGCAGCTTAGCGGGCATGATGCGAAACACCATATATTTT.

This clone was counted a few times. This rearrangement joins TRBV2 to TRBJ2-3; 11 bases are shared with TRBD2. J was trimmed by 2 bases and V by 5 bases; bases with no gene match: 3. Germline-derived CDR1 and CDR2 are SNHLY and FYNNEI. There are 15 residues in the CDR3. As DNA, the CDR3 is TGTGCCAGCAGTCCGGGACTAGCGGCCACAGATACGCAGTATTTT. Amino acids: CASSPGLAATDTQYF.

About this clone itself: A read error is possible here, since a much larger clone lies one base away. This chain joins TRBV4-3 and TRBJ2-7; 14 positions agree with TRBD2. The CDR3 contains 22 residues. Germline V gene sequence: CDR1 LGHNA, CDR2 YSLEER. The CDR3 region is CDSSQDRDTGLAGGIHSYEQYF. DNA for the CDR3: TGCGACAGCAGCCAGGACCGGGACACCGGACTAGCGGGAGGCATTCACTCCTACGAGCAGTACTTC.

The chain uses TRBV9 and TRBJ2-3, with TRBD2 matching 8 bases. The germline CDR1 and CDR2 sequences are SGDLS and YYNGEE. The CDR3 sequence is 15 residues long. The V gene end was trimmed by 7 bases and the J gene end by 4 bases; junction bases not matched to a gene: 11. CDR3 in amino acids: CASANTGRASDTQYF. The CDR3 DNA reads TGTGCCAGCGCAAACACCGGGAGGGCGTCAGATACGCAGTATTTT.

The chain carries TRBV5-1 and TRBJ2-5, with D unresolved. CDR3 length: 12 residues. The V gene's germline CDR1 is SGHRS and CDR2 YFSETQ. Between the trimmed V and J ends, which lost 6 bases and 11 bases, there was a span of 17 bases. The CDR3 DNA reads TGCGCCAGCACCCTCAACGGCGGAAGGCAGTACTTC. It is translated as CASTLNGGRQYF. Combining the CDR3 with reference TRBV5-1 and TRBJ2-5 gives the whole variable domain KAGVTQTPRYLIKTRGQQVTLSCSPISGHRSVSWYQQTPGQGLQFLFEYFSETQRNKGNFPGRFSGRQFSNSRSEMNVSTLELGDSALYLCASTLNGGRQYFGPGTRLLVL.

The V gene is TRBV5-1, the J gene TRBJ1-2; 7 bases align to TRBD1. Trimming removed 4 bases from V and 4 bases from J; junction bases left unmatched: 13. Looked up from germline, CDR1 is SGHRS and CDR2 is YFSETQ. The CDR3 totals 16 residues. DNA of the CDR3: TGCGCCAGCAGCATGGCGGTGACAGGGAGTAGCTATGGCTACACCTTC. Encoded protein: CASSMAVTGSSYGYTF.

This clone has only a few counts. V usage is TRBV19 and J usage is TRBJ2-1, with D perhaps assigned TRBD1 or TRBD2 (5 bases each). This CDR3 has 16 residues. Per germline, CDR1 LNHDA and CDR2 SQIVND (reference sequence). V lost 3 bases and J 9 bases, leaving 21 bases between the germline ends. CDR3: CASSIDDRTAGGEQFF. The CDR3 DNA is TGTGCCAGTAGTATCGATGACAGAACCGCTGGGGGTGAGCAGTTCTTC.

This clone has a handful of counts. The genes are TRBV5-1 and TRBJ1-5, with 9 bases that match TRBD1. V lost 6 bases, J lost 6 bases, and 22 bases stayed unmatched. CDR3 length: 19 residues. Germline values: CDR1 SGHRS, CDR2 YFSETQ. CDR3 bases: TGCGCCAGCACGACAGGGGGAGGCCAAAGAGTCATCAATCGTCAGCCCCAGCATTTT. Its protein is CASTTGGGQRVINRQPQHF.